These 5 T cell receptor beta chains share one sample of origin, sequenced in a study of T cells in Graves' hyperthyroidism and ophthalmopathy. RNA transcripts were the template for amplifying TCR beta CDR3 regions. First-round RT-PCR with HTBI primers amplified the TCR CDR3 region. A single record per CDR3 protein comes from TCRdb applying MiXCR to the multiplex PCR reads. The sample lists approximately 430,000 distinct CDR3 sequences, around 14% occurring once. The sequenced sample was blood. Receptor source: a woman between 18 and 29 years old with Graves' hyperthyroidism.

The V gene is TRBV28, the J gene TRBJ2-1; D gene uncertain. From germline, CDR1 is MDHEN and CDR2 SYDVKM. The CDR3 runs to 13 residues. Trimming left V 1 base short and J 5 bases short, with 6 bases between. The CDR3 region has the DNA TGTGCCAGCAGTTTATCAGTTGACAATGAGCAGTTCTTC. Translation: CASSLSVDNEQFF.

This chain links TRBV29-1 with TRBJ1-5; D possibly corresponds to TRBD1 (5 bases). Per the germline V gene, CDR1 is SQVTM and CDR2 is ANQGSEA. Trimming pared 6 bases from V and 7 bases from J, leaving 16 bases between. CDR3 length: 13 amino acids. The CDR3, as DNA: TGCAGCGTGCTGTCGGGTTCAGGGCAGCCCCAGCATTTT. This translates into CSVLSGSGQPQHF.

Ten or more counts support this clonotype. V and J are TRBV5-6 and TRBJ2-7, with a tentative D call TRBD2 (6 bases). CDR1 and CDR2 from the germline V gene are SGHDT and YYEEEE. This CDR3 has 14 amino acids. Trimming took off 6 bases at V and 2 bases at J, with 15 bases between the two ends. Here the CDR3 DNA reads TGTGCCAGCACCACCCTAGCGCCGCCCTACGAGCAGTACTTC. This translates into CASTTLAPPYEQYF.

In its sample, this clonotype was seen many times. This sequence joins TRBV20-1 and TRBJ1-1, with TRBD1 matching 7 bases. The CDR3 has 14 amino acids. J was trimmed by 4 bases and V by 4 bases; bases with no gene match: 9. CDR1 and CDR2 from the germline V gene are DFQATT and SNEGSKA (reference sequence). The CDR3 DNA sequence: TGCAGTGCTATTTTACAGGGGCGGGGCACTGAAGCTTTCTTT. Its protein is CSAILQGRGTEAFF.

In its sample, this clonotype was seen many times. Compared with germline, one end of the junction differs, possibly owing to a read error. This chain joins TRBV28 and TRBJ2-4; 9 bases map to TRBD2. The germline gives CDR1 MDHEN, CDR2 SYDVKM. The CDR3 extends over 15 amino acids. The CDR3, as DNA: TGTGCCAGCAGTCGACTAGCGGAGGCCATAAACATTCAGTACTTC. The encoded protein is CASSRLAEAINIQYF.